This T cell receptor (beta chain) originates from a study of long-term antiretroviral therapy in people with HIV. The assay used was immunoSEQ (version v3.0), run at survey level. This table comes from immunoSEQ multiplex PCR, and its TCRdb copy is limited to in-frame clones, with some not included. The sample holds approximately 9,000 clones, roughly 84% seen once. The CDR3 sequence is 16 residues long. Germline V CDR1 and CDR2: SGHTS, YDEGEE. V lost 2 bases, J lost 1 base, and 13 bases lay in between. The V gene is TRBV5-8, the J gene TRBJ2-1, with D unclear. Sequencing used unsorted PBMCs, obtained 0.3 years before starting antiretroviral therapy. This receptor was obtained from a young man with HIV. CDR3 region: CASSFPSTLSYNEQFF. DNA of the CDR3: TGTGCCAGCAGCTTTCCGTCTACCCTTTCCTACAATGAGCAGTTCTTC.